Shown below are 19 T cell receptor beta chains from a single sample sequenced in a study of shared clonotypes between healthy human individuals. Clones were sequenced by immunoSEQ multiplex PCR, and TCRdb holds only the in-frame ones, with some missing. Of about 2.4 million clones detected, around 90% appear once; the ten largest clones hold roughly 0.14%. The sample taken for sequencing was naive CD4+ T cells sorted from blood. Subset specified: CD45RA+ positively selected. All receptors derive from a man aged 18 to 30 in good health.

The chain recombines TRBV13 with TRBJ2-5; 8 bases line up with TRBD1. The V gene end was trimmed by 4 bases and the J gene end by 1 base; junction bases not matched to a gene: 2. The V gene's germline CDR1 is PRHDT and CDR2 FYEKMQ (reference sequence). The length of the CDR3 is 14 residues. CDR3 DNA sequence: TGTGCCAGCAGCTCCAGGGGGCCCCAAGAGACCCAGTACTTC. As protein: CASSSRGPQETQYF.

The chain carries TRBV11-1 and TRBJ2-3, with TRBD2 identical over 12 bases. CDR3 length equals 18 residues. V dropped 0 bases and J dropped 6; count of bases not matched to a gene: 10. Germline V gene data show CDR1 as SGHAT and CDR2 as FQDESV (reference sequence). The CDR3 DNA sequence: TGTGCCAGCAGCTTAGCGCTGGGACTAGCGGGCGAAGGGGATACGCAGTATTTT. Translated: CASSLALGLAGEGDTQYF.

V is TRBV5-1 and J is TRBJ2-2; possible D gene TRBD1, 6 bases. CDR1 and CDR2 from the germline V gene are SGHRS and YFSETQ. V was shortened by 5 bases and J by 6 bases, with 14 bases between the two germline ends. The CDR3 runs 14 residues. The DNA of the CDR3 is TGCGCCAGCAGGGCTAAAACAGGGCCCGGGGAGCTGTTTTTT. It encodes CASRAKTGPGELFF.

This clone came up once. The rearrangement uses TRBV18 and TRBJ2-7, with TRBD1 as a possible D gene (6 bases). Germline V gene sequence: CDR1 KGHSH, CDR2 LQKENI. Deletions cut 6 bases from V and 3 bases from J, with 15 bases between. This CDR3 has 14 amino acids. This chain's CDR3 is CASSAGVRGYEQYF. Written as DNA, the CDR3 is TGTGCCAGCTCGGCAGGGGTTAGGGGCTACGAGCAGTACTTC.

The rearrangement joins TRBV7-2 to TRBJ2-3; 10 nucleotides line up with TRBD2. Germline values: CDR1 SGHTA, CDR2 FQGNSA. There are 16 residues in the CDR3. V trimming: 6 bases; J trimming: 2 bases; junction bases outside the gene matches: 8. The CDR3 nucleotides read TGTGCCAGCAGGGCCCAACTAGCGGGAAACACAGATACGCAGTATTTT. Protein product: CASRAQLAGNTDTQYF.

The chain is built from TRBV7-8 and TRBJ2-1, with D maybe TRBD2 (6 bases). This CDR3 comprises 16 residues. V dropped 1 base and J dropped 5 bases, with 15 bases sitting between them. Germline V gene sequence: CDR1 SGHVS, CDR2 FQNEAQ. The CDR3 DNA follows: TGTGCCAGCAGCTTAGGTGGGGGGTCCGTCCACAATGAGCAGTTCTTC. Translating gives CASSLGGGSVHNEQFF. Full variable domain (missing parts from reference TRBV7-8 and TRBJ2-1): GAGVSQSPRYKVAKRGQDVALRCDPISGHVSLFWYQQALGQGPEFLTYFQNEAQLDKSGLPSDRFFAERPEGSVSTLKIQRTQQEDSAVYLCASSLGGGSVHNEQFFGPGTRLTVL.

This sequence joins TRBV5-1 and TRBJ1-3, with 12 positions matching TRBD1. The CDR3 sequence is 16 residues long. V lost 3 bases, J lost 4 bases, and 5 bases stayed unmatched. CDR1 is SGHRS and CDR2 is YFSETQ in the germline V gene. The CDR3 DNA reads TGCGCCAGCAGCTCCGGGACAGGGGGCAAGGGAAACACCATATATTTT. This gives the protein CASSSGTGGKGNTIYF. Drawing the rest from reference TRBV5-1 and TRBJ1-3, the complete variable domain is KAGVTQTPRYLIKTRGQQVTLSCSPISGHRSVSWYQQTPGQGLQFLFEYFSETQRNKGNFPGRFSGRQFSNSRSEMNVSTLELGDSALYLCASSSGTGGKGNTIYFGEGSWLTVV.

This clone showed up just a few times. V gene TRBV27 combines with J gene TRBJ1-2; 7 bases line up with TRBD1. The germline gives CDR1 MNHEY, CDR2 SMNVEV (reference sequence). The V gene end was trimmed by 2 bases and the J gene end by 4 bases; junction bases not matched to a gene: 4. The CDR3 runs to 14 residues. This CDR3 is CASSLVQGGYGYTF. CDR3 DNA: TGTGCCAGCAGTTTAGTTCAGGGGGGCTATGGCTACACCTTC.

V is TRBV6-1 and J is TRBJ2-2, with D perhaps TRBD1 (6 bases). Germline-derived CDR1 and CDR2 are MNHNS and SASEGT. The germline V and J ends were trimmed by 3 bases and 4 bases, with 21 bases remaining between them. The CDR3 length is 18 residues. The CDR3 region is CASSDFVGAQGTTGELFF. The CDR3 nucleotides read TGTGCCAGCAGTGATTTTGTCGGGGCGCAGGGGACCACCGGGGAGCTGTTTTTT.

This chain links TRBV2 with TRBJ2-2; a possible D gene is TRBD2 (6 bases). Germline CDR1 SNHLY, CDR2 FYNNEI. Trimming took off 6 bases at V and 4 bases at J, with 12 bases between the two ends. The CDR3 has 14 amino acids. The CDR3 sequence: CASREQRVTGELFF. The CDR3 DNA is TGTGCCAGCAGGGAGCAGCGGGTCACCGGGGAGCTGTTTTTT. Supplemented by reference TRBV2 and TRBJ2-2, the full variable domain reads EPEVTQTPSHQVTQMGQEVILRCVPISNHLYFYWYRQILGQKVEFLVSFYNNEISEKSEIFDDQFSVERPDGSNFTLKIRSTKLEDSAMYFCASREQRVTGELFFGEGSRLTVL.

The chain combines TRBV28 with TRBJ1-5; D may be TRBD1 (5 bases). Trimming stripped 3 bases from V and 7 bases from J, with 19 bases between. Germline CDR1 MDHEN, CDR2 SYDVKM. The CDR3 length is 16 residues. This CDR3 is CASSFPAGGLGQPQHF. DNA of the CDR3: TGTGCCAGCAGTTTTCCCGCGGGGGGTCTGGGCCAGCCCCAGCATTTT.

The chain has TRBV5-1 and TRBJ2-1; a possible D gene is TRBD2 (6 bases). Trimming pared 4 bases from V and 3 bases from J, leaving 11 bases between. The CDR3 is made up of 14 amino acids. Per germline, CDR1 SGHRS and CDR2 YFSETQ. CDR3 amino acids: CASSDRDFYNEQFF. DNA of the CDR3: TGCGCCAGCAGCGACCGGGACTTCTACAATGAGCAGTTCTTC.

The CDR3 DNA follows: TGCGCCAGCATGGGGCTAGCGGGACTCCAAGAGACCCAGTACTTC. It codes for CASMGLAGLQETQYF. The chain has TRBV5-1 and TRBJ2-5, with TRBD2 matching over 9 bases. The CDR3 runs to 15 residues. V dropped 6 bases and J dropped 1; count of bases not matched to a gene: 7. Germline V gives CDR1 SGHRS, CDR2 YFSETQ.

V is TRBV5-4 and J is TRBJ2-7; D not resolved. CDR1 and CDR2 from the germline V gene are SGHNT and YYREEE (reference sequence). V lost 0 bases to trimming and J lost 7 bases, with 11 bases between them. The CDR3 spans 13 residues. The CDR3 reads CASSLEAAREQYF. The DNA for the CDR3 is TGTGCCAGCAGCTTGGAGGCCGCGAGGGAGCAGTACTTC.

This sequence joins TRBV7-8 and TRBJ2-1; D possibly corresponds to TRBD2 (6 bases). CDR3 length: 16 amino acids. From germline, CDR1 is SGHVS and CDR2 FQNEAQ. V was shortened by 3 bases and J by 3 bases, with 15 bases between the two germline ends. Here the CDR3 reads CASSFPPGGNYNEQFF. Written as DNA, the CDR3 is TGTGCCAGCAGCTTCCCTCCCGGGGGAAACTACAATGAGCAGTTCTTC.

V usage is TRBV2 and J usage is TRBJ2-3; D gene uncertain. This CDR3 spans 14 amino acids. CDR1 is SNHLY and CDR2 is FYNNEI in the germline V gene. The ends were cut back, 5 bases at V and 0 bases at J, with 9 bases in the middle. CDR3 region: CASSQSFSTDTQYF. The CDR3 DNA is TGTGCCAGCAGTCAGTCCTTTAGCACAGATACGCAGTATTTT.

The rearrangement links TRBV14 to TRBJ2-1, with D maybe TRBD1 (6 bases). This CDR3 spans 14 amino acids. Looked up from germline, CDR1 is SGHDN and CDR2 is FVKESK. V was cut by 6 bases and J by 9 bases, with 18 bases left in between. The DNA for the CDR3 is TGTGCCAGCAGTCTTCAGGACAGTCTCTGTGAGCAGTTCTTC. Translating it yields CASSLQDSLCEQFF. The whole variable domain, remainder taken from reference TRBV14 and TRBJ2-1, is EAGVTQFPSHSVIEKGQTVTLRCDPISGHDNLYWYRRVMGKEIKFLLHFVKESKQDESGMPNNRFLAERTGGTYSTLKVQPAELEDSGVYFCASSLQDSLCEQFFGPGTRLTVL.

The rearrangement joins TRBV5-1 to TRBJ2-7; no clear D. V was pared by 1 base and J by 2 bases, with 16 bases between. This CDR3 has 16 residues. CDR1 is SGHRS, CDR2 YFSETQ, per germline. The CDR3 bases are TGCGCCAGCAGCTTGTTGGAACAGCCCGGTCCCTACGAGCAGTACTTC. Translation: CASSLLEQPGPYEQYF.

This clone is a singleton in its sample. The V gene is TRBV29-1, the J gene TRBJ2-2; possibly TRBD2 for D (6 bases). Trimming took 5 bases from V and 2 from J, leaving 9 bases between them. CDR3 length equals 13 residues. Germline V CDR1 and CDR2: SQVTM, ANQGSEA. CDR3: CSVLRGNTGELFF. CDR3 DNA: TGCAGCGTTCTGCGGGGAAACACCGGGGAGCTGTTTTTT.